This T cell receptor beta chain was sequenced during a study of cytomegalovirus exposure and HLA in healthy donors (dated by TCRdb to the late 2010s). Some background on the complete study: An earlier analysis of roughly 630 of the donors reported 250 to 300 Gb of sequence data and 100 million to 130 million unique TCR beta sequences from about 200 million T cells. Rather than drawing on any new phenotypic data, the later analysis identified candidate immune exposures from TCR beta sequences and the way those sequences occurred across donors. Donor age, sex, ethnicity and CMV serostatus were collected together with the repertoire data. A later genetic analysis used genome-wide SNP genotypes for 398 of the 666 donors, treating that subset as a discovery cohort. Among about 360 genotyped donors of the cohort, an average of 235,054 unique TCR beta nucleotide sequences were sequenced per donor, 15% to 20% of them non-productive. The study combined high-throughput TCR immunosequencing, statistical association of individual TCRs with disease status, and machine learning to predict cytomegalovirus infection status. Four or five DR-DQ haplotypes were handled as single units for association and clustering because linkage in the cohort was strong. An earlier analysis of some 500 of the donors used high-throughput TCR beta sequencing to judge whether each TCR beta V gene segment behaved as functional or pseudogenic. All discovery cohort repertoires had been generated on a single sequencing platform. The study aimed to test whether signatures of past pathogen exposure could be identified by cataloging public T cell receptors. HLA typing covered class I and class II loci at four-digit resolution. Of the roughly 400 genotyped donors, roughly 85% fell in the genetic ancestry cluster associated with self-reported Caucasian donors. Along with the approximately 700-subject first cohort, a separate validation cohort of roughly 110 different subjects was used. A later analysis re-analyzed previously published TCR beta repertoires from 660 or so donors and added high-resolution HLA genotyping to study TCR occurrence patterns. The number of typed donors differed by locus: about 620-640 for A, B, C, DRB1 and DQB1; approximately 520 for DQA1; approximately 610 for DPA1; and 400 to 480 for DPB1. The study profiled the T cell repertoires of under 700 subjects by immunosequencing and related them to cytomegalovirus serostatus. An early release that covered about 600 HLA-typed donors contained around 330 gigabases of sequencing data and tens of millions of unique TCR sequences. What the research found in general, with its limitations: Roughly uniform sequencing depth across donors was assumed in presence/absence analyses, although this assumption may not hold. Because some donors lacked HLA typing at each locus, the association tests relied only on the typed subset. The study listed 150 to 200 TCR beta chains as associated with cytomegalovirus. When HLA alleles, especially DR and DQ, strongly co-occurred, TCR associations were difficult to assign to individual alleles. Immune exposure information for the cohort was limited to CMV serostatus. In vitro tests confirmed that a few of the cytomegalovirus-associated TCR beta chains recognize cytomegalovirus antigens. The cohort was sequenced for TCR beta chains only, and without alpha or paired-chain data the features that could be detected were limited. A later analysis found that TCR association rates varied across HLA loci, with DRB1 alleles showing the most associated TCRs and HLA-C alleles the fewest. Some IMGT-functional V segments, including TRBV6-2 and TRBV6-3, could not be distinguished by the 87-base-pair reads and were therefore excluded. Most TCR sequences were seen in very few donors, while some public TCRs were found in many individuals. In a later analysis, around 17,000 TCR beta sequences were associated with specific HLA alleles at a false discovery rate of 0.05. Because counts were too low, 15 to 20 rarely observed V segments, including chromosome 9 orphons, were left out of the earlier analysis of approximately 500 of the donors. According to the authors, the approach could potentially be generalized to other disease states and immunological phenotypes. Correlated functional status among segregating V segments might be attributable to linkage disequilibrium, but an unknown experimental factor could not be ruled out. A later analysis found that HLA-associated TCR beta chains were more clonally expanded and had lower generation probabilities than equally common non-associated chains. Compared with the roughly 700-donor mean, donors in an Asian-associated ancestry cluster had fewer N-insertions in productive TCRs, according to a later genetic analysis. A further reported finding was that TCR beta sequences accurately predicted the HLA-A and HLA-B alleles for most subjects in the first cohort. According to a later analysis, parvovirus B19, influenza, CMV and Epstein-Barr virus appeared linked to several top co-occurrence clusters. According to a later analysis, most CMV-associated TCR beta chains appeared to be HLA-restricted, and the HLA associations seemed to be driven largely by CMV exposure. A cluster of highly shared sequence variants was judged likely to be a technical artifact of the sequencing pipeline. The classifier was reported to diagnose cytomegalovirus status with high specificity and sensitivity in both the original cohort and the validation cohort. V-gene and J-gene trimming of TCR beta chains was associated with a missense DCLRE1C variant in a later genetic analysis, and the association was replicated in an independent cohort. In an earlier analysis of a few hundred of the donors, most TCR beta V segments were observed in productive rearrangements about 87% or about 30% of the time, broadly matching IMGT annotations.

In total, 500 to 700 healthy bone marrow donors made up the cohort. Cohort members were all nominally healthy when sampled, although unrecorded immune exposures were likely present. The donor was CMV seronegative and was included in the group of around 320 seronegative cohort members. A peripheral blood sample was provided by each donor, and peripheral blood mononuclear cells were used for TCR beta sequencing. Genomic DNA extraction from the blood cell samples was performed with the Qiagen DNeasy Blood Extraction Kit. The table lists this clone with many counts. Its antigen is still unknown. Base-call qualities are not available, and no considerably larger clone is one nucleotide away. Deletion took 0 bases off V and 4 bases off J, with a span of 12 bases between the germline ends. There are 16 amino acids in the CDR3, from cysteine to phenylalanine inclusive. The only DNA kept is the CDR3, 48 bases in frame from the first base. CDR1 and CDR2 (MGHDK, SYGVNS) derive from the germline V gene.

Library prep was done by the immunoSEQ multiplex PCR assay. For the multiplex PCR, a mixture combining 60 forward primers for TCR Vbeta segments and 13 reverse primers for TCR Jbeta segments was used. Amplification of the CDR3 region of rearranged TCR beta genes was performed with a multiplex PCR assay on genomic DNA. Amplified TCR beta libraries were sequenced as 87-base-pair reads on the Illumina HiSeq System. From the authors' description of their analysis: Across the 700 or so repertoires, a later analysis counted approximately 83 million unique TCR beta chains, 9.5 million to 13 million of which were shared by at least two donors. A nearest-neighbor algorithm error-corrected the raw reads and collapsed the reads into unique sequences, merging closely related sequences to remove PCR and sequencing errors. Alignment of CDR3 sequences to IMGT reference sequences was used to assign V, D and J gene segments. For a sequence to be retained, a match of at least six nucleotides to both a V gene segment and a J gene segment was required. A rearrangement counted as productive if the CDR3 had no stop codons and remained in frame with V and J, and every other rearrangement counted as non-productive. Following IMGT convention, CDR3 was defined as the stretch from the second conserved V-encoded cysteine to the conserved J-encoded phenylalanine. The earlier analysis of some 600 of the donors excluded sequences that lacked an unambiguous match to a single V gene segment. In an earlier analysis of some 590 of the donors, a V segment was called functional when productive rearrangements were above 56.7%, and segregating when the standard deviation between donors exceeded 5%. A statistical classification framework was built for diagnosing cytomegalovirus status from the catalog of TCR beta chain sequences. A later analysis assigned V and J genes by comparing TCR nucleotide sequences with IMGT/GENE-DB human TR gene sequences. Using the TCRdist pipeline, a later analysis assigned CDR3 sequences along with most-parsimonious VDJ recombination scenarios. A later analysis defined each TCR beta chain by its CDR3 amino acid sequence plus V-gene family, and excluded reads lacking a unique V-gene family. A later analysis removed 550 to 700 highly shared, low-generation-probability nucleotide sequences to deal with suspected cross-contamination and a sequencing artifact. In a later analysis, a clonal expansion index was calculated for each public chain from normalized within-repertoire ranks of inferred template counts. A later analysis computed generation probabilities with a VDJ recombination model fitted to out-of-frame rearrangements, and checked the results against IGoR. Hypergeometric tests were used in a later analysis to score TCR-TCR, TCR-HLA and TCR-CMV co-occurrence, with a repertoire-size bias correction applied to the TCR pairs. To estimate false discovery rates, a later analysis permuted the HLA or CMV assignments 20 times. In a later analysis, co-occurring TCRs were grouped with DBSCAN, and TCRdist sequence similarity was added when clustering was performed within HLA-allele-positive subsets. Repertoires with fewer than 30,000 or more than 120,000 public chains, plus five repertoires with anomalous nucleotide sharing, were excluded from co-occurrence clustering. What TCRdb holds here is the immuneACCESS table cut down to in-frame rearrangements. Part of the clones is not present; checked against another copy, under half of the missing clones reflect an unresolved V gene, and the others are unexplained. For V, J and clone size, that table is used; D and trimming come from the DNA. The sample table shows fewer than 200,000 clones, and approximately 80% are seen once. The top ten constitute 0.77% of the sample.

The sequence derives from a woman in her late teens or twenties in good health and CMV-seronegative. The V and J genes are TRBV25-1 and TRBJ1-4, with TRBD1 perhaps the D gene, on 5 matching bases. The sample comprised PBMCs. The CDR3 is CASSEYLEDSNEKLFF. In nucleotide form, the sequence is TGTGCCAGCAGTGAATATTTAGAAGACAGTAATGAAAAACTGTTTTTT.